This T cell receptor (beta chain) was sequenced during a study of shared clonotypes between healthy human individuals. The study ran the assay at deep level. Only in-frame clones appear in the TCRdb table, and some are missing; sequencing was by immunoSEQ multiplex PCR. Among 2 million to 2.5 million clones, 80% to 95% were seen once, and the ten largest hold 0.39%. The V gene's germline CDR1 is MGHRA and CDR2 YSYEKL. This CDR3 comprises 15 residues. V lost 3 bases and J 6 bases, leaving 17 bases between the germline ends. The sequence was obtained from a man aged 18 to 30 in good health. Some clones in this sample may be carry-over from other donors' samples. The sample consisted of naive CD4+ T cells from PBMCs. Subset: CD45RA+ positively selected. V gene TRBV4-1 combines with J gene TRBJ1-2; D remains unclear. As DNA, the CDR3 is TGCGCCAGCAGCCATCTCGGTAAAGAGGGTGATGGCTACACCTTC. Translating gives CASSHLGKEGDGYTF.